A single sample gave rise to the 7 T cell receptor beta chains below, sequenced in a study of identical twins (dated by TCRdb to 2016 to 2017). The method was 5' RACE. For sequencing, an Illumina HiSeq 2000 was employed. The public reads were reprocessed in TCRdb via fastp at Q25 and MiXCR, keeping in-frame beta chains. Each entry is one CDR3 protein sequence, shown with its most common DNA and genes. This sample lists some 1,700,000 distinct CDR3 sequences; 32% were detected once. More than 0.25% of the sample belongs to the ten largest clones. The material sequenced was cord blood. All receptors derive from a newborn girl in good health.

The rearrangement joins TRBV20-1 to TRBJ2-1; 9 nucleotides agree with TRBD1. CDR1 is DFQATT, CDR2 SNEGSKA, per germline (reference sequence). This CDR3 has 15 amino acids. V dropped 5 bases and J dropped 4; count of bases not matched to a gene: 9. The CDR3 is CSARIQGASYNEQFF. CDR3 nucleotide sequence: TGCAGTGCTCGAATACAGGGGGCGTCGTACAATGAGCAGTTCTTC.

The rearrangement joins TRBV20-1 to TRBJ1-2, with TRBD1 as a possible D gene (5 bases). Deletions cut 1 base from V and 9 bases from J, with 12 bases between. CDR3 length: 12 amino acids. In germline, CDR1 is DFQATT, CDR2 SNEGSKA (reference sequence). For the CDR3, the DNA is TGCAGTGCTAGAGTCACGGCAGGGAGCTACACCTTC. Encoded protein: CSARVTAGSYTF.

At least ten counts were recorded for this clonotype. V and J are TRBV12-3 or TRBV12-4 and TRBJ2-7; 12 bases line up with TRBD2. Trimming cost V 5 bases and J 3 bases; bases outside gene matches: 8. The CDR3 consists of 16 residues. For the CDR3, the DNA is TGTGCCAGCAGTGGCCTCGGACTAGCGGGAAGCTACGAGCAGTACTTC. Amino acids: CASSGLGLAGSYEQYF.

The chain is built from TRBV15 and TRBJ1-4, with a tentative D call TRBD1 (6 bases). There are 16 residues in the CDR3. Trimming took 0 bases from V and 8 from J, leaving 16 bases between them. Germline assignment: CDR1 LNHNV and CDR2 YYDKDF (reference sequence). The DNA of the CDR3 is TGTGCCACCAGCAGAGATCTGACAGGCCGGGGGGAAAAACTGTTTTTT. Its translation: CATSRDLTGRGEKLFF.

There are a few counts of this clonotype. This chain joins TRBV5-1 and TRBJ2-5; 7 bases line up with TRBD1. CDR3 length: 15 residues. Germline CDR1 and CDR2: SGHRS and YFSETQ. Trimming at V came to 4 bases and at J to 5 bases, leaving 11 bases not matched to a gene. CDR3: CASSVSQGVGETQYF. Here the CDR3 DNA reads TGCGCCAGCAGCGTCTCCCAGGGGGTCGGGGAGACCCAGTACTTC.

This chain connects TRBV11-2 to TRBJ2-7, with D possibly TRBD1 on 6 matching bases. The CDR3 is 17 residues long. Germline CDR1 SGHAT, CDR2 FQNNGV. Trimming removed 5 bases from V and 7 bases from J, with 27 bases in between. This chain's CDR3 is CASSPKSWGHSYNEQYF. CDR3 DNA sequence: TGTGCCAGCAGCCCGAAATCTTGGGGGCATAGCTACAATGAGCAGTACTTC.

The chain joins TRBV28 to TRBJ1-4; D might be TRBD1 (5 bases). Germline CDR1 is MDHEN and CDR2 is SYDVKM. The CDR3 covers 14 residues. V was cut by 6 bases and J by 6 bases, with 14 bases left in between. The CDR3 region is CASSLPGTYEKLFF. The DNA for the CDR3 is TGTGCCAGCAGCCTTCCCGGGACGTATGAAAAACTGTTTTTT.